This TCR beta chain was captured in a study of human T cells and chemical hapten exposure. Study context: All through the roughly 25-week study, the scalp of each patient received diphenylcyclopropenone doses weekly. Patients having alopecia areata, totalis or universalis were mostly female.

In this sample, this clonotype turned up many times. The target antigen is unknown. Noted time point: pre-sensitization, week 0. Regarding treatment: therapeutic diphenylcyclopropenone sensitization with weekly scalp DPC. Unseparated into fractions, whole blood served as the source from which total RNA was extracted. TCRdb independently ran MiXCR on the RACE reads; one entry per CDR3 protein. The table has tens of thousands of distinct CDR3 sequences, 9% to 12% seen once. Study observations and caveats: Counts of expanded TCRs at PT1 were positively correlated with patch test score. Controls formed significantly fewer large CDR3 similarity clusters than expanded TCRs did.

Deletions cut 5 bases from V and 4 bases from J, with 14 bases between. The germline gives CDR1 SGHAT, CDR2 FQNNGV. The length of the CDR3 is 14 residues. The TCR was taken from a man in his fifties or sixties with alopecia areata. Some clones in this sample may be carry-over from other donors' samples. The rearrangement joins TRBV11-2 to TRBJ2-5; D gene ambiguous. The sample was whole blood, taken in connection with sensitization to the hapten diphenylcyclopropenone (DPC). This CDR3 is CASSGLGRLETQYF. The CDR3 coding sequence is TGTGCCAGCAGCGGTCTCGGCAGGCTAGAGACCCAGTACTTC. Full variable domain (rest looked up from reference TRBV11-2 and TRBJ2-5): EAGVAQSPRYKIIEKRQSVAFWCNPISGHATLYWYQQILGQGPKLLIQFQNNGVVDDSQLPKDRFSAERLKGVDSTLKIQPAKLEDSAVYLCASSGLGRLETQYFGPGTRLLVL.